The rows below give T cell receptor beta chains drawn from one sample of a study of cytomegalovirus exposure and HLA in healthy donors. Assay used: immunoSEQ multiplex PCR; TCRdb lists only in-frame clones, some missing. The profile covers 100,000 to 150,000 clones, with under 90% appearing a single time and less than 0.75% taken by the ten largest. The specimen was PBMCs. These receptors came from a man aged 18 to 30 in good health and CMV-seronegative. The CDR3 runs from the conserved cysteine through the conserved F or W.

V | CDR3
TRBV19 | CASSDRGNEAFF
TRBV5-8 | CASSLDRGQRNQPQHF
TRBV29-1 | CSVDGGTDTQYF
TRBV5-6 | CASSFLAGALVDEQYF
TRBV11-2 | CASSLDRRLHF
TRBV5-1 | CASSWSGGAVETQYF
TRBV5-6 | CASSPTGVSHEQYF
TRBV5-4 | CASSLSYFDEQFF
TRBV9 | CASSVAISQNEQFF
TRBV27 | CASGLRPHQGHGQPQHF
TRBV4-3 | CASSQVGRVQYF